What follows are 10 T cell receptor beta chains derived from one specimen sequenced in a study of monozygotic twins with cystic fibrosis. The protocol was immunoSEQ multiplex PCR, while the TCRdb copy is restricted to in-frame clones and leaves out a portion. The sample lists 30,000 to 35,000 clones, approximately 97% occurring once. The sample taken for sequencing was blood. The source is a girl aged 2 to 9 with cystic fibrosis.

CDR3 residues: CASSSAPGQGQRTQYF. CDR3 sequence (DNA): TGTGCCAGCAGCTCGGCACCGGGACAGGGGCAGCGGACCCAGTACTTC. The V gene is TRBV7-9, the J gene TRBJ2-5; 10 nucleotides line up with TRBD1. Germline CDR1 reads SEHNR; CDR2 reads FQNEAQ (reference sequence). V dropped 4 bases and J dropped 7; count of bases not matched to a gene: 12. The CDR3 spans 16 residues.

Details on this clone: One end of the junction varies from germline; a read error may be responsible. The V gene is TRBV9, the J gene TRBJ2-3; D is perhaps TRBD1 (5 bases). Germline V gene data show CDR1 as SGDLS and CDR2 as YYNGEE. This CDR3 is 17 amino acids long. CDR3 sequence reads: CANSVAGRAVGTDTQYF. CDR3 bases: TGTGCCAACAGCGTAGCCGGCAGGGCAGTAGGGACAGATACGCAGTATTTT.

The rearrangement uses TRBV25-1 and TRBJ2-1; no reliable D call. Germline V CDR1 and CDR2: MGHDK, SYGVNS. CDR3 size: 16 residues. The V end was cut by 1 base, the J end by 2 bases, with 12 bases between. The CDR3 region is CASSESSGVAYNEQFF. The CDR3, as DNA: TGTGCCAGCAGTGAATCCAGTGGGGTTGCCTACAATGAGCAGTTCTTC.

V gene TRBV5-1 combines with J gene TRBJ2-7, with TRBD2 as a possible D gene (5 bases). CDR3 length: 13 amino acids. With 4 bases removed from V and 3 bases from J, the gap between germline ends came to 11 bases. Germline CDR1 SGHRS, CDR2 YFSETQ. The CDR3 region is CASSHDEGYEQYF. The CDR3, as DNA: TGCGCCAGCAGCCATGACGAGGGCTACGAGCAGTACTTC.

This clone was recorded only once. The chain links TRBV5-1 to TRBJ1-1; D is undetermined. V dropped 2 bases and J dropped 3 bases, with 8 bases sitting between them. The CDR3 spans 13 residues. Germline V CDR1 and CDR2: SGHRS, YFSETQ. DNA of the CDR3: TGCGCCAGCAGCTTTTCTGGAGACACTGAAGCTTTCTTT. As protein: CASSFSGDTEAFF.

The V gene is TRBV29-1, the J gene TRBJ1-2; possibly TRBD1 for D (5 bases). Germline V gene sequence: CDR1 SQVTM, CDR2 ANQGSEA. Trimming removed 3 bases from V and 7 bases from J, with 9 bases in between. The CDR3 length is 11 residues. Here the CDR3 reads CSVEVGGGYTF. CDR3 nucleotides: TGCAGCGTTGAGGTGGGGGGTGGCTACACCTTC.

This chain joins TRBV18 and TRBJ2-1; D is unresolved. V shed 8 bases and J shed 6 bases, with 14 bases lying between them. This CDR3 contains 13 residues. Germline CDR1 and CDR2: KGHSH and LQKENI. Here the CDR3 reads CASGRNPGNEQFF. The DNA for the CDR3 is TGTGCCAGCGGGCGGAACCCGGGCAATGAGCAGTTCTTC. Based on the CDR3 plus reference TRBV18 and TRBJ2-1, the full variable domain is NAGVMQNPRHLVRRRGQEARLRCSPMKGHSHVYWYRQLPEEGLKFMVYLQKENIIDESGMPKERFSAEFPKEGPSILRIQQVVRGDSAAYFCASGRNPGNEQFFGPGTRLTVL.

The V gene is TRBV6-5, the J gene TRBJ1-1; D remains unclear. Germline V gene sequence: CDR1 MNHEY, CDR2 SVGAGI. The CDR3 sequence is 15 residues long. V was cut by 0 bases and J by 4 bases, with 12 bases left in between. The CDR3 DNA reads TGTGCCAGCAGTTACTCGACCGTCCGAGGCACTGAAGCTTTCTTT. It is translated as CASSYSTVRGTEAFF.

The chain combines TRBV30 with TRBJ1-3; D possibly corresponds to TRBD1 (6 bases). The V gene's germline CDR1 is GTSNPN and CDR2 SVGIG (reference sequence). Between the trimmed V and J ends, which lost 0 bases and 7 bases, there was a span of 13 bases. This CDR3 contains 14 residues. In nucleotides, the CDR3 is TGTGCCTGGAGTGTACAGGGTGGCCAGAACACCATATATTTT. Amino acid sequence: CAWSVQGGQNTIYF.

This chain uses TRBV2 with TRBJ1-1, with TRBD1 as a possible D gene (6 bases). V gave up 6 bases and J gave up 8 bases, with 19 bases separating them. Germline CDR1 and CDR2: SNHLY and FYNNEI. The CDR3 has 14 amino acids. The CDR3 loop is CASSRKEIRGEAFF. The CDR3 DNA sequence: TGTGCCAGCAGCCGCAAAGAGATCAGGGGCGAAGCTTTCTTT.